One and the same sample provided the 30 T cell receptor beta chains below, sequenced in a study of cytomegalovirus exposure and HLA in healthy donors. The PCR made use of 60 Vbeta and 13 Jbeta primers. TCRdb's copy holds only in-frame clones and misses some; the assay was immunoSEQ multiplex PCR. The sample shows 130,000 or so clones, over 65% of them seen only once. What was sequenced was PBMCs. The receptor source for this set is a man aged 18 to 30 in good health and CMV-seropositive.

The chain joins TRBV19 to TRBJ1-2, with D uncertain. V was clipped by 3 bases and J by 4 bases, with 9 bases between them. CDR3 length equals 13 residues. Germline CDR1 reads LNHDA; CDR2 reads SQIVND (reference sequence). The CDR3 here is CASSIVQFYGYTF. The CDR3 nucleotides read TGTGCCAGTAGTATTGTGCAGTTCTATGGCTACACCTTC.

The chain uses TRBV10-3 and TRBJ1-5; 7 bases fit TRBD1. Germline CDR1 ENHRY, CDR2 SYGVKD. With 2 bases clipped from V and 6 bases from J, the junction kept 10 bases outside the gene matches. The CDR3 totals 16 residues. CDR3 region: CAISEADRVTGQPQHF. CDR3 nucleotides: TGTGCCATCAGTGAGGCAGACAGGGTGACGGGTCAGCCCCAGCATTTT.

The chain has TRBV7-8 and TRBJ2-7, with 9 positions matching TRBD2. Unmatched junction bases numbered 4, after V lost 1 base and J lost 3 bases. Germline V gives CDR1 SGHVS, CDR2 FQNEAQ. The CDR3 consists of 15 residues. DNA for the CDR3: TGTGCCAGCAGCTTAGTCGAAGCGGGGGGCTACGAGCAGTACTTC. Protein sequence: CASSLVEAGGYEQYF.

Only a few counts were recorded for this clone. This chain connects TRBV6-5 to TRBJ1-5; 9 positions match TRBD1. Trimming removed 5 bases from V and 4 bases from J; junction bases left unmatched: 3. The CDR3 has 14 amino acids. The germline gives CDR1 MNHEY, CDR2 SVGAGI. CDR3 nucleotide sequence: TGTGCCAGCAGTGGGACAGGGAGAAATCAGCCCCAGCATTTT. It specifies CASSGTGRNQPQHF.

The V call is TRBV6-1, the J call TRBJ1-3; TRBD1 matches 7 bases. The ends lost 5 bases at V and 0 bases at J; junction bases unmatched: 4. The length of the CDR3 is 15 residues. Germline V lookup: CDR1 MNHNS, CDR2 SASEGT. DNA of the CDR3: TGTGCCAGCAGTCCTGGACAGGTCTCTGGAAACACCATATATTTT. It encodes CASSPGQVSGNTIYF.

V and J are TRBV30 and TRBJ1-6; 9 bases match TRBD1. Germline V lookup: CDR1 GTSNPN, CDR2 SVGIG (reference sequence). The CDR3 extends over 13 amino acids. Trimming cost V 7 bases and J 8 bases; bases outside gene matches: 6. The CDR3 protein is CALKTGGDSPLHF. The CDR3 region has the DNA TGTGCCTTAAAAACAGGGGGCGATTCACCCCTCCACTTT.

The chain has TRBV7-2 and TRBJ1-4; 7 bases are a match to TRBD1. In germline, CDR1 is SGHTA, CDR2 FQGNSA. After removal of 4 bases from V and 8 bases from J, the junction contained 7 bases not matched to a gene. The CDR3 length is 14 residues. DNA for the CDR3: TGTGCCAGCAGCTCAAGACAGGGCGAGGAAAAACTGTTTTTT. Translation gives CASSSRQGEEKLFF.

This chain joins TRBV6-6 and TRBJ2-3; D is unclear. In germline, CDR1 is MNHNY, CDR2 SVGAGI (reference sequence). V was cut by 6 bases and J by 3 bases, with 7 bases left in between. This CDR3 comprises 12 residues. CDR3 protein: CASSPPTDTQYF. For the CDR3, the DNA is TGTGCCAGCAGCCCCCCTACAGATACGCAGTATTTT.

V and J are TRBV18 and TRBJ1-5; D unresolved. This CDR3 contains 15 residues. V was clipped by 6 bases and J by 3 bases, with 15 bases between them. Germline lookup yields CDR1 KGHSH and CDR2 LQKENI. Here the CDR3 reads CASSRLEGLNQPQHF. The CDR3 DNA sequence: TGTGCCAGCTCCCGACTTGAGGGCCTCAATCAGCCCCAGCATTTT.

This clone has a single count. V is TRBV30 and J is TRBJ2-5; perhaps TRBD1 as D (6 bases). This CDR3 has 12 amino acids. Deletions cut 3 bases from V and 3 bases from J, with 8 bases between. Germline CDR1 is GTSNPN and CDR2 is SVGIG (reference sequence). CDR3 sequence reads: CAWRTGEETQYF. The CDR3 nucleotides are TGTGCCTGGAGGACAGGCGAAGAGACCCAGTACTTC.

The rearrangement uses TRBV28 and TRBJ1-5; possible D gene TRBD1, 5 bases. Looked up from germline, CDR1 is MDHEN and CDR2 is SYDVKM. V was shortened by 5 bases and J by 5 bases, with 13 bases between the two germline ends. CDR3 length equals 14 residues. The CDR3 DNA is TGTGCCAGCAGTCAGACGGACACTTATCAGCCCCAGCATTTT. Amino acid sequence: CASSQTDTYQPQHF.

The rearrangement joins TRBV4-3 to TRBJ1-1; D remains unclear. CDR1 LGHNA and CDR2 YSLEER come from the germline V gene. V gave up 7 bases and J gave up 7 bases, with 10 bases separating them. The CDR3 is 11 amino acids. In DNA form, the CDR3 reads TGCGCCAGCACCCACGGGAGTGAAGCTTTCTTT. Translation: CASTHGSEAFF.

J is TRBJ1-1 and V is TRBV5-5; D call uncertain. The CDR3 is made up of 16 amino acids. The V and J ends lost 3 bases and 0 bases respectively, with 15 bases between them. In germline, CDR1 is SGHKS, CDR2 YYEKEE (reference sequence). The CDR3 spells CASSSHAKKMNTEAFF. For the CDR3, the DNA is TGTGCCAGCAGCTCACACGCAAAGAAAATGAACACTGAAGCTTTCTTT. The variable domain in full, completed from reference TRBV5-5 and TRBJ1-1, reads DAGVTQSPTHLIKTRGQQVTLRCSPISGHKSVSWYQQVLGQGPQFIFQYYEKEERGRGNFPDRFSARQFPNYSSELNVNALLLGDSALYLCASSSHAKKMNTEAFFGQGTRLTVV.

The rearrangement links TRBV5-1 to TRBJ2-2, with D possibly TRBD2 on 5 matching bases. V lost 4 bases, J lost 0 bases, and 13 bases lay in between. This CDR3 spans 16 amino acids. Germline CDR1 and CDR2: SGHRS and YFSETQ. The CDR3 nucleotides are TGCGCCAGCAGCCCGGAGGTCGGGCCGAACACCGGGGAGCTGTTTTTT. Translation gives CASSPEVGPNTGELFF.

The V and J genes are TRBV19 and TRBJ1-3, with D unresolved. Trimming shortened V by 5 bases and J by 8 bases, and 22 bases separated the two germline ends. The CDR3 spans 16 residues. Germline V CDR1 and CDR2: LNHDA, SQIVND (reference sequence). The CDR3: CASSPRERRTGDTIYF. Here the CDR3 DNA reads TGTGCCAGTAGTCCGAGGGAAAGGCGGACTGGCGACACCATATATTTT.

The J gene is TRBJ1-1, the V gene TRBV7-2; TRBD1 matches at 7 bases. V lost 5 bases to trimming and J lost 7 bases; unmatched junction nucleotides: 4. Germline assignment: CDR1 SGHTA and CDR2 FQGNSA. CDR3 length: 12 residues. Here the CDR3 reads CASSHGQVEAFF. The DNA for the CDR3 is TGTGCCAGCAGCCACGGACAGGTTGAAGCTTTCTTT.

The V call is TRBV6-5, the J call TRBJ2-3, with 9 bases identical to TRBD1. Germline lookup yields CDR1 MNHEY and CDR2 SVGAGI. This CDR3 contains 14 residues. V lost 7 bases, J lost 7 bases, and 9 bases stayed unmatched. DNA for the CDR3: TGTGCCAGCACCTCGGGACAGGGTTCACATACGCAGTATTTT. It yields the protein CASTSGQGSHTQYF.

This sequence joins TRBV29-1 and TRBJ2-1, with 7 positions matching TRBD1. Losses at the gene ends were 3 bases for V and 0 bases for J; bases not matched to a gene: 5. CDR3 size: 15 residues. Germline loops: CDR1 SQVTM, CDR2 ANQGSEA. CDR3 residues: CSVETGTSSYNEQFF. CDR3 bases: TGCAGCGTTGAGACAGGGACCAGCTCCTACAATGAGCAGTTCTTC.

This sequence joins TRBV9 and TRBJ2-7; D perhaps matches TRBD1 (5 bases). V was pared by 3 bases and J by 8 bases, with 9 bases between. Germline V gene lookup returns CDR1 SGDLS and CDR2 YYNGEE. The CDR3 contains 11 residues. The CDR3 DNA follows: TGTGCCAGCAGCGCACAGGAGAAGCAGTACTTC. Translating gives CASSAQEKQYF. The complete variable domain, with remaining parts taken from reference TRBV9 and TRBJ2-7, reads DSGVTQTPKHLITATGQRVTLRCSPRSGDLSVYWYQQSLDQGLQFLIQYYNGEERAKGNILERFSAQQFPDLHSELNLSSLELGDSALYFCASSAQEKQYFGPGTRLTVT.

The V call is TRBV18, the J call TRBJ2-1; 8 nucleotides match TRBD1. V shed 0 bases, J shed 2 bases, and the junction held 6 bases outside the gene matches. CDR3 size: 17 residues. Germline V gene data show CDR1 as KGHSH and CDR2 as LQKENI. The CDR3 protein is CASSPPDRAHTYNEQFF. CDR3 coding DNA: TGTGCCAGCTCACCACCGGACAGGGCCCATACCTACAATGAGCAGTTCTTC.

This clone has only one observation. V gene TRBV2 combines with J gene TRBJ2-3; tentatively, D is TRBD1 (6 bases). Trimming shortened V by 7 bases and J by 0 bases, and 20 bases separated the two germline ends. CDR1 and CDR2 from the germline V gene are SNHLY and FYNNEI. The CDR3 has 17 amino acids. The CDR3 bases are TGTGCCAGCACCCCCAGTAGGGGGTTCGGTAGCACAGATACGCAGTATTTT. Its translation: CASTPSRGFGSTDTQYF. Looking up the rest from reference TRBV2 and TRBJ2-3 gives the full variable domain: EPEVTQTPSHQVTQMGQEVILRCVPISNHLYFYWYRQILGQKVEFLVSFYNNEISEKSEIFDDQFSVERPDGSNFTLKIRSTKLEDSAMYFCASTPSRGFGSTDTQYFGPGTRLTVL.

This chain uses TRBV27 with TRBJ2-7; 11 bases map to TRBD1. The ends lost 8 bases at V and 4 bases at J; junction bases unmatched: 10. This CDR3 is 15 amino acids long. Per the germline V gene, CDR1 is MNHEY and CDR2 is SMNVEV (reference sequence). CDR3 sequence (DNA): TGTGCCAGCTGTACGGGGGACAGGGGGATTTACGAGCAGTACTTC. Translated, it gives CASCTGDRGIYEQYF.

The V gene is TRBV5-4, the J gene TRBJ1-1; perhaps TRBD1 as D (6 bases). Germline CDR1 is SGHNT and CDR2 is YYREEE (reference sequence). The CDR3 totals 15 residues. Deletions cut 0 bases from V and 2 bases from J, with 11 bases between. CDR3 nucleotides: TGTGCCAGCAGCTTGGCCTTAGGGGGAAACACTGAAGCTTTCTTT. Protein product: CASSLALGGNTEAFF.

The J gene is TRBJ2-1, the V gene TRBV7-2; TRBD2 might be the D (6 bases). CDR3 length: 11 amino acids. The germline CDR1 and CDR2 sequences are SGHTA and FQGNSA. Deletions cut 4 bases from V and 11 bases from J, with 9 bases between. CDR3 protein: CASSYGTQQFF. CDR3 bases: TGTGCCAGCAGCTACGGGACTCAGCAGTTCTTC.

In the case of this clone: A read error may produce the germline difference seen at one junction end. The chain employs TRBV6-4 and TRBJ2-7; tentative D call: TRBD2 (6 bases). Germline V lookup: CDR1 MRHNA, CDR2 SNTAGT. The CDR3 consists of 11 residues. Here the CDR3 reads CANPPGLPGDF. The CDR3 region has the DNA TGTGCCAACCCCCCGGGACTCCCGGGGGACTTC.

This chain links TRBV27 with TRBJ1-5; 11 bases line up with TRBD1. Germline V gene sequence: CDR1 MNHEY, CDR2 SMNVEV (reference sequence). V trimming: 5 bases; J trimming: 4 bases; junction bases outside the gene matches: 4. The CDR3 contains 15 residues. CDR3 residues: CASSTGTGGNQPQHF. The CDR3 nucleotides are TGTGCCAGCAGTACCGGGACAGGGGGAAATCAGCCCCAGCATTTT.

The CDR3 sequence: CASSSGGGQPQHF. Here the CDR3 DNA reads TGTGCCAGCAGCTCAGGCGGGGGTCAGCCCCAGCATTTT. The genes are TRBV7-8 and TRBJ1-5, with D perhaps matching TRBD1 (5 bases). Between the trimmed V and J ends, which lost 4 bases and 6 bases, there was a span of 10 bases. CDR1 is SGHVS and CDR2 is FQNEAQ in the germline V gene. The CDR3 length is 13 residues.

The V gene is TRBV5-1, the J gene TRBJ2-2; TRBD1 matches at 8 bases. V trimming: 6 bases; J trimming: 3 bases; junction bases outside the gene matches: 4. The CDR3 consists of 14 residues. CDR1 is SGHRS, CDR2 YFSETQ, per germline. The CDR3 sequence is CASMTGVHTGELFF. In nucleotides, the CDR3 is TGCGCCAGCATGACAGGGGTTCACACCGGGGAGCTGTTTTTT.

The gene calls are TRBV10-2 and TRBJ2-3; 7 positions match TRBD1. Germline-derived CDR1 and CDR2 are WSHSY and SAAADI. The junction had 4 bases not matched to a gene; V was cut back by 2 bases and J by 2 bases. This CDR3 region has 15 residues. The CDR3 region has the DNA TGCGCCAGCAGTGAGAGGGACAGAACCACAGATACGCAGTATTTT. Its translation is CASSERDRTTDTQYF.

This clone occurred a few times. The rearrangement uses TRBV18 and TRBJ1-1; D may be TRBD1 (5 bases). The germline V gene has CDR1 KGHSH and CDR2 LQKENI. The V end was cut by 0 bases, the J end by 1 base, with 15 bases between. The CDR3 spans 17 residues. The CDR3 DNA sequence: TGTGCCAGCTCACCACCAGGGGCCGCCCTTTCGAACACTGAAGCTTTCTTT. Its translation: CASSPPGAALSNTEAFF.